The 6 T cell receptor beta chains below all came from one sample that was sequenced in a study of blood T cell repertoires in COVID-19. The method was immunoSEQ multiplex PCR; TCRdb's version includes in-frame clones alone and lacks a portion of them. The sample contains around 300,000 clones, roughly 90% of which appear only once. The sequencing input was PBMCs or T cells enriched from blood (not recorded which). The source is an older woman who had recovered from COVID-19.

The V call is TRBV19, the J call TRBJ2-1; a possible D gene is TRBD2 (5 bases). V dropped 7 bases and J dropped 1 base, with 11 bases sitting between them. Germline V lookup: CDR1 LNHDA, CDR2 SQIVND (reference sequence). The CDR3 is 14 amino acids. The CDR3 DNA sequence: TGTGCCAGTACCCCCGAGGGTTCCTACAATGAGCAGTTCTTC. It is translated as CASTPEGSYNEQFF.

V gene TRBV5-8 combines with J gene TRBJ2-1; D unresolved. Per germline, CDR1 SGHTS and CDR2 YDEGEE. The CDR3 covers 13 residues. Trimming took off 2 bases at V and 3 bases at J, with 6 bases between the two ends. CDR3 protein: CASSFSVYNEQFF. DNA of the CDR3: TGTGCCAGCAGCTTTTCAGTCTACAATGAGCAGTTCTTC.

This chain connects TRBV27 to TRBJ1-1, with 8 bases lining up with TRBD1. V trimming: 8 bases; J trimming: 10 bases; junction bases outside the gene matches: 18. CDR3 length: 15 residues. Germline CDR1 and CDR2: MNHEY and SMNVEV (reference sequence). CDR3 in amino acids: CASGLAGGATPGAFF. The CDR3 nucleotides are TGTGCCAGCGGTCTCGCAGGGGGCGCGACCCCGGGAGCTTTCTTT.

V gene TRBV6-2 or TRBV6-3 combines with J gene TRBJ1-2, with D perhaps TRBD1 (5 bases). The CDR3 runs 14 residues. Germline V CDR1 and CDR2: MNHEY, SVGEGT. V was trimmed by 5 bases and J by 4 bases, leaving 14 bases between them. The CDR3 DNA is TGTGCCAGCAGTGCAGCCGGGGGTACCTATGGCTACACCTTC. Its translation: CASSAAGGTYGYTF.

The rearrangement joins TRBV24-1 to TRBJ2-3; 8 bases are shared with TRBD2. Trimming took 5 bases from V and 6 from J; bases not matched to a gene: 9. The CDR3 extends over 15 amino acids. Germline CDR1 and CDR2: KGHDR and SFDVKD. The CDR3 sequence is CATSVRGGWGDTQYF. Written as DNA, the CDR3 is TGTGCCACCAGTGTCCGGGGGGGATGGGGGGATACGCAGTATTTT.

This clone was seen just once. The chain uses TRBV19 and TRBJ2-5, with 11 bases that match TRBD2. The CDR3 consists of 15 residues. The germline gives CDR1 LNHDA, CDR2 SQIVND (reference sequence). V gave up 6 bases and J gave up 4 bases; unmatched junction bases: 7. CDR3 protein: CASRRTSGRLETQYF. As DNA, the CDR3 is TGTGCCAGTAGGCGAACTAGCGGGAGATTAGAGACCCAGTACTTC.